The 28 T cell receptor beta chains in this list originate from one sample, sequenced in a study of response to subunit inactivated influenza vaccine. TCRdb processed the RT-PCR reads anew with MiXCR; each CDR3 protein has one entry. The data show hundreds of thousands of distinct CDR3 sequences, approximately 14% seen once. The source material was PBMCs from blood, sampled about 13 days after vaccination. All receptors come from a man between 45 and 60 years old who received an inactivated influenza vaccine.

This clonotype was detected ten times or more. J is TRBJ2-1 and V is TRBV11-2, with unresolved D. CDR1 and CDR2 from the germline V gene are SGHAT and FQNNGV. The germline V and J ends were trimmed by 2 bases and 6 bases, with 5 bases remaining between them. CDR3 length: 12 residues. In nucleotides, the CDR3 is TGTGCCAGCAGCTTATATTCCAATGAGCAGTTCTTC. This sequence encodes CASSLYSNEQFF.

This clonotype has more than one count but fewer than ten. This chain links TRBV29-1 with TRBJ1-2; tentatively, D is TRBD1 (6 bases). The CDR3 covers 11 residues. Trimming pared 3 bases from V and 6 bases from J, leaving 8 bases between. CDR1 SQVTM and CDR2 ANQGSEA come from the germline V gene. CDR3 DNA: TGCAGCGTTGAGGGGGGCCATGGCTACACCTTC. It yields the protein CSVEGGHGYTF.

This clonotype was seen more than once but under ten times. The chain combines TRBV3-1 with TRBJ1-1; no firm D call. Germline-derived CDR1 and CDR2 are LGHDT and YNNKEL (reference sequence). The CDR3 contains 12 residues. V lost 3 bases and J 5 bases, leaving 7 bases between the germline ends. CDR3 sequence reads: CASSQYRTEAFF. CDR3 coding DNA: TGTGCCAGCAGCCAGTATAGGACTGAAGCTTTCTTT.

The V gene is TRBV4-3, the J gene TRBJ1-1, with unresolved D. V shed 4 bases and J shed 5 bases, with 17 bases lying between them. CDR3 size: 15 residues. Germline V gives CDR1 LGHNA, CDR2 YSLEER. The DNA for the CDR3 is TGCGCCAGCAGCCCCCAAGGAGGGAGGTGGACTGAAGCTTTCTTT. Residues: CASSPQGGRWTEAFF.

The CDR3 reads CAISESGVNEQFF. The CDR3 region has the DNA TGTGCCATCAGTGAGTCGGGGGTAAATGAGCAGTTCTTC. The chain recombines TRBV10-3 with TRBJ2-1; the D gene could be TRBD1 or TRBD2 (5 bases each). The CDR3 loop spans 13 amino acids. V shed 0 bases and J shed 7 bases, with 7 bases lying between them. Germline CDR1 is ENHRY and CDR2 is SYGVKD.

This rearrangement joins TRBV4-1 to TRBJ1-1, with a possible D match to TRBD1 (5 bases). The CDR3 sequence is 16 residues long. V shed 2 bases and J shed 4 bases, with 17 bases lying between them. Germline values: CDR1 MGHRA, CDR2 YSYEKL. CDR3 sequence: CASSQPGPRGVTEAFF. For the CDR3, the DNA is TGCGCCAGCAGCCAACCGGGACCTAGGGGAGTCACTGAAGCTTTCTTT.

This clonotype was observed a handful of times. The chain couples TRBV5-1 to TRBJ2-3; maybe TRBD2 (6 bases). There are 14 residues in the CDR3. Per the germline V gene, CDR1 is SGHRS and CDR2 is YFSETQ. V lost 3 bases, J lost 2 bases, and 10 bases lay in between. The CDR3 is CASSSDYYTDTQYF. The CDR3 nucleotides are TGCGCCAGCAGCTCGGACTACTACACAGATACGCAGTATTTT.

In this sample, this clonotype turned up a few times. V and J are TRBV4-2 and TRBJ2-5; weak D call: TRBD2 (6 bases). Per germline, CDR1 LGHNA and CDR2 YNFKEQ. The CDR3 extends over 18 amino acids. V dropped 3 bases and J dropped 2 bases, with 22 bases sitting between them. CDR3: CASSQNPLDGGTQETQYF. In nucleotides, the CDR3 is TGTGCCAGCAGCCAGAACCCACTAGACGGGGGTACTCAAGAGACCCAGTACTTC.

This clonotype was counted many times. The chain is built from TRBV29-1 and TRBJ2-3; 10 nucleotides agree with TRBD2. J lost 1 base, V lost 0 bases, and 10 bases had no gene match. From germline, CDR1 is SQVTM and CDR2 ANQGSEA. There are 18 residues in the CDR3. The CDR3, as DNA: TGCAGCGTTGAAGAAACTAGCGGGACTCCTGGTGGCACAGATACGCAGTATTTT. Its protein product is CSVEETSGTPGGTDTQYF.

There are a few counts of this clonotype. The chain carries TRBV6-5 and TRBJ2-7; D ambiguous. The CDR3 has 14 amino acids. Per germline, CDR1 MNHEY and CDR2 SVGAGI. Trimming removed 4 bases from V and 0 bases from J, with 10 bases in between. The CDR3 here is CASSLLESSYEQYF. The CDR3 DNA follows: TGTGCCAGCAGTTTGCTCGAGAGCTCCTACGAGCAGTACTTC.

This clonotype was counted between two and nine times. The chain uses TRBV12-3 or TRBV12-4 and TRBJ2-5; 11 bases match TRBD2. There are 16 residues in the CDR3. V gave up 1 base and J gave up 4 bases; unmatched junction bases: 5. CDR3 amino acids: CASSLELLAGAETQYF. The CDR3 DNA sequence: TGTGCCAGCAGTTTAGAGCTACTAGCGGGAGCAGAGACCCAGTACTTC.

This clonotype was detected a few times. The V call is TRBV7-8, the J call TRBJ2-1; D is perhaps TRBD1 (6 bases). The V gene lost 4 bases and the J gene lost 6 bases, with 19 bases spanning the gap. Germline CDR1 is SGHVS and CDR2 is FQNEAQ. The CDR3 loop spans 16 amino acids. The chain's CDR3 is CASSSSVGGFTNEQFF. CDR3 sequence (DNA): TGTGCCAGCAGCTCCAGTGTAGGGGGATTTACCAATGAGCAGTTCTTC.

This clonotype occurred many times. The rearrangement joins TRBV5-6 to TRBJ2-1; the D is unclear. V lost 1 base, J lost 4 bases, and 9 bases lay in between. The CDR3 loop spans 14 amino acids. Germline CDR1 is SGHDT and CDR2 is YYEEEE. In DNA form, the CDR3 reads TGTGCCAGCAGCTTGCTCAGAGGATACAATGAGCAGTTCTTC. It codes for CASSLLRGYNEQFF. The full variable domain, completed using reference TRBV5-6 and TRBJ2-1, is DAGVTQSPTHLIKTRGQQVTLRCSPKSGHDTVSWYQQALGQGPQFIFQYYEEEERQRGNFPDRFSGHQFPNYSSELNVNALLLGDSALYLCASSLLRGYNEQFFGPGTRLTVL.

This clonotype was seen a few times. This chain connects TRBV2 to TRBJ2-2, with a weak D call TRBD2 (7 bases). With 3 bases removed from V and 5 bases from J, the gap between germline ends came to 13 bases. Germline-derived CDR1 and CDR2 are SNHLY and FYNNEI. The CDR3 is 15 residues long. CDR3 sequence: CASSEAGALTGELFF. CDR3 sequence (DNA): TGTGCCAGCAGTGAGGCGGGGGCGCTTACCGGGGAGCTGTTTTTT.

This clonotype was detected only a few times. The chain employs TRBV5-1 and TRBJ2-1; the D call may be TRBD1 or TRBD2 (5 bases each). The CDR3 runs 16 residues. Per the germline V gene, CDR1 is SGHRS and CDR2 is YFSETQ. V was cut by 1 base and J by 7 bases, with 18 bases left in between. In nucleotides, the CDR3 is TGCGCCAGCAGCTTGACCGGGACCAATGTAAAGAATGAGCAGTTCTTC. Protein: CASSLTGTNVKNEQFF.

V gene TRBV12-3 or TRBV12-4 combines with J gene TRBJ2-7; D possibly corresponds to TRBD2 (5 bases). Trimming cost V 1 base and J 6 bases, with 19 bases left between them. The CDR3 spans 16 residues. The CDR3 here is CASSLVSGIAYREQYF. The CDR3 nucleotides read TGTGCCAGCAGTTTAGTGTCCGGGATCGCCTACCGCGAGCAGTACTTC.

This clonotype was counted many times. For the CDR3, the DNA is TGTGCCAGCAGCTTACAGGGAGCAGAGACCCAGTACTTC. It translates to CASSLQGAETQYF. The chain carries TRBV7-2 and TRBJ2-5; tentatively, D is TRBD1 or TRBD2 (5 bases each). Trimming took off 2 bases at V and 4 bases at J, with 8 bases between the two ends. The CDR3 length is 13 residues. Germline CDR1 and CDR2: SGHTA and FQGNSA.

This chain uses TRBV6-5 with TRBJ2-1; D gene ambiguous. Deletions cut 0 bases from V and 6 bases from J, with 9 bases between. The germline gives CDR1 MNHEY, CDR2 SVGAGI. This CDR3 contains 14 residues. As DNA, the CDR3 is TGTGCCAGCAGTTACTCGACACAGATCAATGAGCAGTTCTTC. This codes for CASSYSTQINEQFF.

This clonotype was observed at least ten times. At one of its ends the junction is not consistent with the germline gene, which may arise from a read error. V gene TRBV3-1 combines with J gene TRBJ1-1, with D uncertain. The length of the CDR3 is 11 residues. CDR1 is LGHDT, CDR2 YNNKEL, per germline (reference sequence). CDR3 bases: TGCGCCAGCAGCCAGAACACTGAAGCTTTCTTT. This codes for CASSQNTEAFF. The full variable domain, in which reference TRBV3-1 and TRBJ1-1 provide the parts outside the CDR3, is DTAVSQTPKYLVTQMGNDKSIKCEQNLGHDTMYWYKQDSKKFLKIMFSYNNKELIINETVPNRFSPKSPDKAHLNLHINSLELGDSAVYFCASSQNTEAFFGQGTRLTVV.

The chain links TRBV15 to TRBJ1-4; TRBD1 matches at 7 bases. Germline lookup yields CDR1 LNHNV and CDR2 YYDKDF (reference sequence). Trimming removed 1 base from V and 8 bases from J; junction bases left unmatched: 1. This CDR3 contains 13 residues. CDR3 coding DNA: TGTGCCACCAGCAGAGGACAGGGAGAAAAACTGTTTTTT. Its protein is CATSRGQGEKLFF.

This clonotype was seen more than once but under ten times. The genes are TRBV6-2 or TRBV6-3 and TRBJ1-2; the D gene is possibly TRBD1 (5 bases). The CDR3 extends over 18 amino acids. V dropped 4 bases and J dropped 0 bases, with 21 bases sitting between them. Germline-derived CDR1 and CDR2 are MNHEY and SVGEGT. As DNA, the CDR3 is TGTGCCAGCAGTTCAGCTCTTCTGTCGTTGGGGCCTAACTATGGCTACACCTTC. Protein: CASSSALLSLGPNYGYTF.

This chain uses TRBV12-3 or TRBV12-4 with TRBJ1-5, with TRBD1 as a possible D gene (6 bases). With 8 bases removed from V and 0 bases from J, the gap between germline ends came to 8 bases. CDR3 length: 13 amino acids. CDR3 nucleotides: TGTGCCAGCTCGGGGGCTAGCAATCAGCCCCAGCATTTT. Its protein is CASSGASNQPQHF.

This clonotype was counted between two and nine times. The chain uses TRBV12-3 or TRBV12-4 and TRBJ2-1; D call uncertain. The CDR3 loop spans 16 amino acids. Trimming took off 4 bases at V and 0 bases at J, with 13 bases between the two ends. The CDR3 DNA is TGTGCCAGCAGTTCCTCGACCGAAAGCTCCTACAATGAGCAGTTCTTC. This sequence encodes CASSSSTESSYNEQFF.

The gene calls are TRBV5-1 and TRBJ2-1, with 13 bases matching TRBD2. This CDR3 comprises 17 residues. The V gene's germline CDR1 is SGHRS and CDR2 YFSETQ. V was clipped by 4 bases and J by 8 bases; unmatched bases: 12. The CDR3 sequence: CASSVPGLAGPWHEQFF. CDR3 coding DNA: TGCGCCAGCAGCGTCCCGGGACTAGCGGGACCATGGCATGAGCAGTTCTTC.

The sample holds many counts of this clonotype. This sequence joins TRBV29-1 and TRBJ2-4; TRBD1 agrees at 9 bases. This CDR3 comprises 15 residues. The V and J ends lost 7 bases and 9 bases, in that order; junction bases with no gene match: 16. The V gene's germline CDR1 is SQVTM and CDR2 ANQGSEA. The CDR3 DNA follows: TGCAGCGCGGCGGCGGGACAGGGTAGGGGGGGCATTCAGTACTTC. Protein: CSAAAGQGRGGIQYF.

This clonotype was picked up a small number of times. The chain carries TRBV12-3 or TRBV12-4 and TRBJ1-5; no reliable D call. CDR3 length: 16 amino acids. The V gene lost 6 bases and the J gene lost 0 bases, with 15 bases spanning the gap. The chain's CDR3 is CASSEWVGDSNQPQHF. As DNA, the CDR3 is TGTGCCAGCAGCGAATGGGTCGGAGATAGCAATCAGCCCCAGCATTTT.

The chain is built from TRBV7-9 and TRBJ2-5; TRBD1 matches 7 bases. The CDR3 is made up of 15 amino acids. CDR1 is SEHNR and CDR2 is FQNEAQ in the germline V gene (reference sequence). Trimming cost V 3 bases and J 5 bases; bases outside gene matches: 9. The CDR3 here is CASSLVGGPMETQYF. In DNA, the CDR3 is TGTGCCAGCAGCTTGGTAGGGGGCCCGATGGAGACCCAGTACTTC.

The V call is TRBV6-1, the J call TRBJ1-5; D is uncertain. V was pared by 4 bases and J by 7 bases, with 17 bases between. This CDR3 comprises 15 residues. Germline loops: CDR1 MNHNS, CDR2 SASEGT. CDR3 coding DNA: TGTGCCAGCAGTGCAAGAGCGGGGAATGGACAGCCCCAGCATTTT. It specifies CASSARAGNGQPQHF.